The sequence of this T cell receptor beta chain was determined in a study of blood T cells in healthy people across ages (dated by TCRdb to about 2015). Context from the whole study: In model experiments, roughly one uniquely barcoded TCR beta cDNA molecule per two T cells was captured by template switching. Two additional independent replicas of 1 million unique cDNA reads from the same blood draw were analyzed for two donors (one aged 18 to 30 and one aged 80 or older). To avoid experimental bias, donors of different ages were randomly spread across the sequencing lanes. Four age groups were formed from the donors: young (average about 15 years), middle-aged (around 41), aged (approximately 60) and long-lived (around 82). To track age-related changes in TCR beta repertoire diversity, the study relied on deep sequencing normalized with unique cDNA molecular identifiers.

Donors were 40 or so systemically healthy Caucasian individuals from Russia aged roughly 6 to 100 years. Ten milliliters of peripheral blood were drawn from each donor into EDTA-treated Vacutainer tubes. Ficoll-Paque density-gradient centrifugation was used to isolate PBMCs, with at least 6.5 million per sample. Trizol reagent was used to extract total RNA from the PBMCs, yielding at least 5 micrograms per sample. For every donor, flow cytometry on a PBMC aliquot measured the percentage of naive CD45RAhigh/CD27high T cells. A remark on this clonotype: The antigen it recognizes is unknown. No clone much larger than this one lies a single base away; base qualities are absent.

What the research found in general, with its limitations: Estimates of total diversity based on one million sequenced T cells were regarded as lower bounds and as underestimates. Observed TCR beta diversity correlated strongly with the percentage of naive T cells measured by flow cytometry. Because the CMV infection status of the donors was unknown, age-related changes in expanded clonotypes may potentially have been confounded. As age increased, observed TCR beta diversity per million T cells dropped in a roughly linear way, and a significant reduction was already evident by age 40. Since profiling was done on bulk unsorted PBMCs, naive and antigen-experienced compartments could not be conclusively compared. The long-lived group showed more naive CD4+ T cells, fewer expanded clones and increased TCR diversity than the aged group, suggesting age selection.

Libraries were prepared through 5' RACE. The sample was run on an Illumina HiSeq 2500. A second PCR of about 6 to 11 cycles was run with a J-beta primer mix and a sample-barcoded 5' primer. A template-switch 5' adaptor carrying 12 random nucleotides introduced a unique molecular identifier onto each TCR beta cDNA molecule. Each sample yielded at least 2.5 million CDR3-containing paired-end reads. The Mint cDNA synthesis kit, primed by a TRBC-specific oligonucleotide, was used to synthesize first-strand cDNA from all RNA. After uracil-DNA glycosylase treatment, a first 18-cycle PCR used universal primers M1SS and BC2_uni_R on all cDNA. From the authors' description of their analysis: For normalization, 1 million high-quality reads, each with a distinct molecular identifier, were randomly selected from each sample. Reads with shared molecular identifiers were discarded instead of being binned into consensus sequences. MiTCR, with a Q25 quality threshold and the strictest error-elimination algorithm, was used for CDR3 identification, clonotype clustering and error correction. A nonparametric unseen species model with Euler transformation was used to estimate lower-bound total TCR beta diversity. TCRdb's own reprocessing of the public reads used fastp at Q25 and MiXCR and kept productive beta chains. Under each unique CDR3 protein, matching rows form one entry showing the most common genes and DNA. In this record, the V and J calls reflect TCRdb's handling and not the investigators' own analysis. The sample includes about 1.8 million distinct CDR3 sequences, with around 48% observed a single time. Around 2.1% of the sample rests with the top ten.

The sequence was collected from a woman in her 40s in good health. The sequencing sample was made of blood.

The sequenced DNA is TGTGCCATCAGCAGGGGCAACCAAGAGACCCAGTACTTC. Its product reads: CAISRGNQETQYF. The rearranged chain carries TRBV10-3 and TRBJ2-5; the D gene is possibly TRBD1, with 6 bases matching. Including the terminal cysteine and phenylalanine, the CDR3 comprises 13 residues. The DNA shown is the 39-base CDR3, in frame from base 1. At the junction V is shortened by 6 bases and J by 0 bases, with 8 bases in between. CDR1 and CDR2, per the germline V gene, are ENHRY and SYGVKD.